These T cell receptor beta chains were read from a single sample in a study of T-cell memory formation after mild COVID-19. TCRdb redid the calling of the 5' RACE reads with MiXCR, one entry per CDR3 protein. There are more than 85,000 distinct CDR3 sequences in the sample; around 10% occur only once, and more than 35% lies in the top ten. The material sequenced was PBMCs or a T cell subset sorted from them (not recorded which). Every receptor here comes from a man between 18 and 29 years old who had mild COVID-19 (a few samples of this study predate the infection). Cell type and time point are not known. The CDR3 runs from the conserved cysteine through the conserved F or W. The D gene is left open where the match is weak. The size field is filled for only some rows; it gives once, few, many or a size class.

D: TRBD2; V: TRBV4-1; size: .; J: TRBJ2-3; CDR3: CASSQLAGGLTDTQYF; DNA: TGCGCCAGCAGCCAACTAGCGGGGGGACTCACAGATACGCAGTATTTT
D: .; V: TRBV4-1; size: .; J: TRBJ1-3; CDR3: CASSQDRGIGNTIYF; DNA: TGCGCCAGCAGCCAAGATAGGGGGATTGGAAACACCATATATTTT
D: .; V: TRBV7-3; size: .; J: TRBJ2-3; CDR3: CASSPRGKVTTDTQYF; DNA: TGTGCCAGCAGCCCAAGGGGAAAGGTAACCACAGATACGCAGTATTTT
D: .; V: TRBV27; size: .; J: TRBJ1-1; CDR3: CASPDRFNTEAFF; DNA: TGTGCCAGCCCGGACAGATTTAACACTGAAGCTTTCTTT
D: .; V: TRBV12-3/TRBV12-4; size: few; J: TRBJ1-5; CDR3: CASSFGRGNQPQHF; DNA: TGTGCCAGCAGTTTTGGGCGCGGCAATCAGCCCCAGCATTTT
D: .; V: TRBV2; size: .; J: TRBJ2-4; CDR3: CASSVTGILAKNIQYF; DNA: TGTGCCAGCAGTGTTACAGGGATTCTAGCCAAAAACATTCAGTACTTC
D: TRBD2; V: TRBV7-9; size: .; J: TRBJ2-7; CDR3: CASTQGWSGLVEQYF; DNA: TGTGCCAGCACCCAAGGGTGGTCGGGACTAGTAGAGCAGTACTTC
D: .; V: TRBV10-3; size: few; J: TRBJ2-5; CDR3: CAISESAETGIGTQYF; DNA: TGTGCCATCAGTGAGTCGGCCGAGACAGGAATCGGGACCCAGTACTTC
D: .; V: TRBV27; size: .; J: TRBJ2-1; CDR3: CAIEAEWNEQFF; DNA: TGTGCCATCGAGGCAGAATGGAATGAGCAGTTCTTC
D: .; V: TRBV29-1; size: .; J: TRBJ2-5; CDR3: CSASGEKETQYF; DNA: TGCAGCGCCTCGGGGGAGAAAGAGACCCAGTACTTC
D: TRBD2; V: TRBV7-6; size: .; J: TRBJ2-2; CDR3: CASSLASGANTGELFF; DNA: TGTGCCAGCAGCTTAGCTAGCGGGGCTAACACCGGGGAGCTGTTTTTT
D: .; V: TRBV7-8; size: few; J: TRBJ2-5; CDR3: CASSLAQPRPKDF; DNA: TGTGCCAGCAGCTTAGCGCAGCCCAGGCCCAAGGACTTC
D: TRBD2; V: TRBV12-3/TRBV12-4; size: many; J: TRBJ2-5; CDR3: CASSYLAAQETQYF; DNA: TGTGCCAGCAGTTACCTAGCGGCCCAAGAGACCCAGTACTTC
D: .; V: TRBV4-1; size: few; J: TRBJ1-2; CDR3: CASSSTGANYGYTF; DNA: TGCGCCAGCAGCTCGACAGGTGCTAACTATGGCTACACCTTC
D: .; V: TRBV6-2/TRBV6-3; size: few; J: TRBJ1-4; CDR3: CASIGHTDEKLFF; DNA: TGTGCCAGCATCGGGCACACGGACGAAAAACTGTTTTTT
D: TRBD2; V: TRBV5-1; size: few; J: TRBJ2-1; CDR3: CASSFTISGGAANEQFF; DNA: TGCGCCAGCAGCTTCACAATTAGCGGGGGGGCGGCCAATGAGCAGTTCTTC